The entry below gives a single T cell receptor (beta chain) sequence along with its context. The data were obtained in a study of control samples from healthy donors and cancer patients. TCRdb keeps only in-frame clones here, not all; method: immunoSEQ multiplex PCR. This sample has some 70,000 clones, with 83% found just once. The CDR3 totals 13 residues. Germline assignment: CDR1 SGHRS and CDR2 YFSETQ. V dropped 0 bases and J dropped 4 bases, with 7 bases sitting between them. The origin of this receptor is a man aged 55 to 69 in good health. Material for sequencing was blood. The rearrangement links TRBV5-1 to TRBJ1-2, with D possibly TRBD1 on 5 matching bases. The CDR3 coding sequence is TGCGCCAGCAGCTTGGAAGGGGCCTATGGCTACACCTTC. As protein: CASSLEGAYGYTF.